This note documents a single T cell receptor (beta chain) sequence. The data are from a study of CD8 T cells in Susac syndrome. It was with random hexamers that 0.5 to 1 ug RNA was reverse transcribed. TCRdb re-analysed the immunoSEQ multiplex PCR reads in MiXCR, keeping a single row per CDR3 protein. Of approximately 300,000 distinct CDR3 sequences in the sample, 89% were seen once. Trimming left V 1 base short and J 7 bases short, with 23 bases between. Germline assignment: CDR1 SGHTA and CDR2 FQGNSA. The CDR3 has 18 amino acids. It was treatment-naive patients with stable or active relapsing-remitting disease who made up the multiple sclerosis controls.

This chain uses TRBV7-2 with TRBJ2-1; TRBD1 or TRBD2 may be the D gene (5 bases each). This TCR was sampled from a human donor with multiple sclerosis. Sequencing was carried out using CD8+ T cells from PBMCs. CDR3 loop: CASSLGYMSGQLGNEQFF. The CDR3 bases are TGTGCCAGCAGCTTAGGTTATATGTCGGGGCAACTTGGGAATGAGCAGTTCTTC.